This entry concerns a single T cell receptor beta chain. What it binds is not known. Clones were sequenced by immunoSEQ multiplex PCR, and TCRdb holds only the in-frame ones, with some missing. The sample consists of over 40,000 clones, over 90% of them appearing once. Each clinical donor contributed on average roughly 100,000 T cells from unsorted cryopreserved PBMC. This sample is drawn from a study of T cells in tuberculosis. Study overall: IGRA-negative adolescents, IGRA-positive adolescents with latent tuberculosis and adults with active tuberculosis formed this South African cohort.

Study-wide findings and caveats: Selection depended on which cryopreserved specimens were available. Smaller alpha distances in active tuberculosis partly reflected shorter CDR3-alpha lengths.

V lost 7 bases, J lost 6 bases, and 18 bases lay in between. CDR1 and CDR2 from the germline V gene are MNHEY and SMNVEV (reference sequence). This CDR3 spans 14 amino acids. The chain has TRBV27 and TRBJ1-1; D unclear. The material sequenced was PBMCs. The origin of this receptor is a donor between 10 and 35 years old with latent tuberculosis or without tuberculosis infection. In DNA form, the CDR3 reads TGTGCCAGCATGGCGGTGAGGGTGATTCCTGAAGCTTTCTTT. Protein sequence: CASMAVRVIPEAFF.